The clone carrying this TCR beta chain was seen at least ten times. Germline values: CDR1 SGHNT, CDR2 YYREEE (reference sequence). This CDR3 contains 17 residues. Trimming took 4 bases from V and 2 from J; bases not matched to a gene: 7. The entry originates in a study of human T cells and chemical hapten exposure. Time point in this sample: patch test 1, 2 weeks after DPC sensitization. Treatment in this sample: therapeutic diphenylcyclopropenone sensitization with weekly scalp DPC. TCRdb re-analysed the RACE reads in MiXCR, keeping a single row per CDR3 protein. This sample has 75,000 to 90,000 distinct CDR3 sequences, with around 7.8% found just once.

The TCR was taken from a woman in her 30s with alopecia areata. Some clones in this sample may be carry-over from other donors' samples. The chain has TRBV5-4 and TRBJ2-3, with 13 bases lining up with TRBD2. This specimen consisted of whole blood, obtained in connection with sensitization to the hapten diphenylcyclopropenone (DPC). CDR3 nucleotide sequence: TGTGCCAGCAGCCTGGAGGGACTAGCGGGACCCACAGATACGCAGTATTTT. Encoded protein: CASSLEGLAGPTDTQYF.